These T cell receptor beta chains were read from a single sample in a study of T-cell memory formation after mild COVID-19. TCRdb ran MiXCR on the 5' RACE reads and lists one entry per CDR3 protein. The sample records hundreds of thousands of distinct CDR3 sequences, roughly 18% being singletons. The sample consisted of PBMCs or a T cell subset sorted from them (not recorded which). The receptors derive from an adult woman who had mild COVID-19 (a few samples of this study predate the infection). Cell type and time point are not known. The CDR3 runs from the conserved cysteine through the conserved F or W. D genes are given only for firm matches. Where a row states a size, it is once, few, many or the class of an expanded clone; other rows omit it.

v_gene: TRBV11-2
j_gene: TRBJ2-1
d_gene: TRBD2
abundance: NA
CDR3nt: TGTGCCAGCAGCTTCAAAACTAGCGGGGGCAATGAGCAGTTCTTC
CDR3aa: CASSFKTSGGNEQFF

v_gene: TRBV19
j_gene: TRBJ2-1
d_gene: NA
abundance: NA
CDR3nt: TGTGCCACTACATTGTCCGGGGTCTACAATGAGCAGTTCTTC
CDR3aa: CATTLSGVYNEQFF

v_gene: TRBV20-1
j_gene: TRBJ1-5
d_gene: NA
abundance: many
CDR3nt: TGCAGTGCTAGGACCGATATGAGCAATCAGCCCCAGCATTTT
CDR3aa: CSARTDMSNQPQHF

v_gene: TRBV29-1
j_gene: TRBJ2-1
d_gene: TRBD1
abundance: few
CDR3nt: TGCAGCGCCTCGGACAGGATCTCCTACAATGAGCAGTTCTTC
CDR3aa: CSASDRISYNEQFF

v_gene: TRBV9
j_gene: TRBJ1-1
d_gene: TRBD1
abundance: NA
CDR3nt: TGTGCCAGCAGCCTGGGACAGGGGTGGAACACTGAAGCTTTCTTT
CDR3aa: CASSLGQGWNTEAFF

v_gene: TRBV2
j_gene: TRBJ2-1
d_gene: NA
abundance: few
CDR3nt: TGTGCCAGCAGTGAAGGCCCTAGCCCCAATGACGAGCAGTTCTTC
CDR3aa: CASSEGPSPNDEQFF

v_gene: TRBV9
j_gene: TRBJ2-2
d_gene: TRBD2
abundance: many
CDR3nt: TGTGCCAGCAGCGCCGGGACTAGCAGGAACACCGGGGAGCTGTTTTTT
CDR3aa: CASSAGTSRNTGELFF

v_gene: TRBV7-3
j_gene: TRBJ2-7
d_gene: NA
abundance: few
CDR3nt: TGTGCCAGCAGCTCCCGTGGAGGGCGGCGGCAGTACTTC
CDR3aa: CASSSRGGRRQYF

v_gene: TRBV7-2
j_gene: TRBJ2-3
d_gene: NA
abundance: few
CDR3nt: TGTGCCAGCAGCTTTCTTCTCCCTAGGACGCAGTATTTT
CDR3aa: CASSFLLPRTQYF

v_gene: TRBV4-1
j_gene: TRBJ2-1
d_gene: NA
abundance: few
CDR3nt: TGCGCCAGCAGCCCCATGACCGCGGGGGCCCTCTACAATGAGCAGTTCTTC
CDR3aa: CASSPMTAGALYNEQFF

v_gene: TRBV7-3
j_gene: TRBJ2-1
d_gene: NA
abundance: NA
CDR3nt: TGTGCCAGCAGCCACGACAGGAATGGGGGACAGTTCTTC
CDR3aa: CASSHDRNGGQFF

v_gene: TRBV29-1
j_gene: TRBJ2-7
d_gene: TRBD1
abundance: NA
CDR3nt: TGCAGCGTTGAAAAGGGGGCATCGGGGGAGCAGTACTTC
CDR3aa: CSVEKGASGEQYF

v_gene: TRBV5-6
j_gene: TRBJ2-3
d_gene: NA
abundance: few
CDR3nt: TGTGCCAGCAGCGTCAGGTACGCAGGGAGCGCAGATACGCAGTATTTT
CDR3aa: CASSVRYAGSADTQYF

v_gene: TRBV25-1
j_gene: TRBJ1-2
d_gene: TRBD1
abundance: NA
CDR3nt: TGTGCCAGCAGTGAATCGCCCCAGGGGGCACATGGCTACACCTTC
CDR3aa: CASSESPQGAHGYTF

v_gene: TRBV20-1
j_gene: TRBJ2-7
d_gene: NA
abundance: few
CDR3nt: TGCAGTGCACCCAGGGACCGACCTTCCTACGAGCAGTACTTC
CDR3aa: CSAPRDRPSYEQYF

v_gene: TRBV24-1
j_gene: TRBJ1-4
d_gene: NA
abundance: NA
CDR3nt: TGTGCCACCAGTGCCGGGACCGGTGAAAAACTGTTTTTT
CDR3aa: CATSAGTGEKLFF

v_gene: TRBV7-7
j_gene: TRBJ2-4
d_gene: NA
abundance: NA
CDR3nt: TGTGCCAGCAGCTTAAGGGTAGCCAAAAACATTCAGTACTTC
CDR3aa: CASSLRVAKNIQYF

v_gene: TRBV19
j_gene: TRBJ2-7
d_gene: TRBD1
abundance: few
CDR3nt: TGTGCCAGTAGAGGTTCCACGGACAGGACGTACGAGCAGTACTTC
CDR3aa: CASRGSTDRTYEQYF

v_gene: TRBV19
j_gene: TRBJ2-7
d_gene: NA
abundance: NA
CDR3nt: TGTGCCAGTAGTATAGGGCTAACCGACTACGAGCAGTACTTC
CDR3aa: CASSIGLTDYEQYF

v_gene: TRBV4-3
j_gene: TRBJ2-1
d_gene: NA
abundance: NA
CDR3nt: TGCGCCAGCAGCCAAGATCGGACATCTTACAATGAGCAGTTCTTC
CDR3aa: CASSQDRTSYNEQFF

v_gene: TRBV4-1
j_gene: TRBJ1-1
d_gene: NA
abundance: NA
CDR3nt: TGCGCCAGCAGCCGGTCCGGGGCCGGCTCTGAAGCTTTCTTT
CDR3aa: CASSRSGAGSEAFF

v_gene: TRBV24-1
j_gene: TRBJ2-7
d_gene: NA
abundance: few
CDR3nt: TGTGCCACCAGTGATTTTCAACAGGATTTGGGCTCCTACGAGCAGTACTTC
CDR3aa: CATSDFQQDLGSYEQYF

v_gene: TRBV12-3/TRBV12-4
j_gene: TRBJ2-5
d_gene: NA
abundance: few
CDR3nt: TGTGCCAGCCTCCTAAAGGAGACCCAGTACTTC
CDR3aa: CASLLKETQYF

v_gene: TRBV12-3/TRBV12-4
j_gene: TRBJ2-1
d_gene: NA
abundance: few
CDR3nt: TGTGCCAGCAGTTGGGAGACTAACCTTCGGCACAATGAGCAGTTCTTC
CDR3aa: CASSWETNLRHNEQFF

v_gene: TRBV14
j_gene: TRBJ2-3
d_gene: NA
abundance: many
CDR3nt: TGTGCCAGCAGCCAGCAGGGATGGGGTTTAGCAGATACGCAGTATTTT
CDR3aa: CASSQQGWGLADTQYF

v_gene: TRBV24-1
j_gene: TRBJ2-1
d_gene: TRBD2
abundance: few
CDR3nt: TGTGCCACCAGTGATTTGGGTAGCGGGCACAATGAGCAGTTCTTC
CDR3aa: CATSDLGSGHNEQFF

v_gene: TRBV4-1
j_gene: TRBJ2-4
d_gene: NA
abundance: NA
CDR3nt: TGCGCCAGCAGCCAAGATGGGGACGGGACGGCGTACTTC
CDR3aa: CASSQDGDGTAYF

v_gene: TRBV20-1
j_gene: TRBJ2-7
d_gene: NA
abundance: NA
CDR3nt: TGCAGCATCAAGGACTTCAAGGCCTACGAGCAGTACTTC
CDR3aa: CSIKDFKAYEQYF

v_gene: TRBV7-3
j_gene: TRBJ2-1
d_gene: TRBD2
abundance: NA
CDR3nt: TGTGCCAGCAGCTTAAATCTGGCGGGAGACTCCTACAATGAGCAGTTCTTC
CDR3aa: CASSLNLAGDSYNEQFF

v_gene: TRBV7-2
j_gene: TRBJ2-2
d_gene: NA
abundance: NA
CDR3nt: TGCCCCAGCAGCCGACACCCGAGGAACACCGGGGAGCTGTTTTTT
CDR3aa: CPSSRHPRNTGELFF

v_gene: TRBV7-9
j_gene: TRBJ1-5
d_gene: TRBD1
abundance: NA
CDR3nt: TGTGCCAGCAGCCCAGGGACAGGTTCTTATAGCAATCAGCCCCAGCATTTT
CDR3aa: CASSPGTGSYSNQPQHF

v_gene: TRBV7-9
j_gene: TRBJ2-7
d_gene: TRBD1
abundance: few
CDR3nt: TGTGCCAGCAGCCTCTTCAGGACAGGGGACTCCTACGAGCAGTACTTC
CDR3aa: CASSLFRTGDSYEQYF

v_gene: TRBV4-3
j_gene: TRBJ2-3
d_gene: TRBD2
abundance: NA
CDR3nt: TGCGCCAGCAGCGACCGACTAGCGGCTAGCACAGATACGCAGTATTTT
CDR3aa: CASSDRLAASTDTQYF

v_gene: TRBV12-3/TRBV12-4
j_gene: TRBJ1-1
d_gene: NA
abundance: NA
CDR3nt: TGTGCCAGCAGTTTCGGGTTTTCCCTTGGACTAGAGAACACTGAAGCTTTCTTT
CDR3aa: CASSFGFSLGLENTEAFF

v_gene: TRBV7-2
j_gene: TRBJ2-7
d_gene: TRBD2
abundance: NA
CDR3nt: TGTGCCAGCAGCTTATTAGGGCCTAGCGGAGTAGAGTACTTC
CDR3aa: CASSLLGPSGVEYF

v_gene: TRBV14
j_gene: TRBJ2-2
d_gene: NA
abundance: NA
CDR3nt: TGTGCCAGCAGCCAAGCCTGGACGGCGACGAACACCGGGGAGCTGTTTTTT
CDR3aa: CASSQAWTATNTGELFF

v_gene: TRBV29-1
j_gene: TRBJ1-1
d_gene: NA
abundance: few
CDR3nt: TGCAGCGTTGAAGATCAGGCGGTTACGAACACTGAAGCTTTCTTT
CDR3aa: CSVEDQAVTNTEAFF

v_gene: TRBV20-1
j_gene: TRBJ1-6
d_gene: NA
abundance: NA
CDR3nt: TGCAGTGCTAGTAAATCACCCCTCCACTTT
CDR3aa: CSASKSPLHF

v_gene: TRBV6-1
j_gene: TRBJ1-1
d_gene: TRBD1
abundance: NA
CDR3nt: TGTGCCAGCAGTACAACCGGGACAGGGGGCGGTAGGGCGGCTTTCTTT
CDR3aa: CASSTTGTGGGRAAFF

v_gene: TRBV20-1
j_gene: TRBJ2-1
d_gene: NA
abundance: few
CDR3nt: TGCAGTGCTAGAGAGCAGGGGCCCTACAATGAGCAGTTCTTC
CDR3aa: CSAREQGPYNEQFF

v_gene: TRBV3-1
j_gene: TRBJ1-5
d_gene: NA
abundance: NA
CDR3nt: TGTGCCAGCAGCCAAGCGCTATCGTATCAGCCCCAGCATTTT
CDR3aa: CASSQALSYQPQHF

v_gene: TRBV18
j_gene: TRBJ1-1
d_gene: NA
abundance: NA
CDR3nt: TGTGCCAGCTCACTTATGGAGAGGGCTGAAGCTTTCTTT
CDR3aa: CASSLMERAEAFF

v_gene: TRBV20-1
j_gene: TRBJ2-3
d_gene: TRBD2
abundance: few
CDR3nt: TGCAGTGCTGTCGGCGGGACTAGCGGGGGAGGTCCCCTGGATACGCAGTATTTT
CDR3aa: CSAVGGTSGGGPLDTQYF

v_gene: TRBV12-3/TRBV12-4
j_gene: TRBJ1-1
d_gene: NA
abundance: NA
CDR3nt: TGTGCCAGCAGTTTATTCAGGGCCGATGGACACCACCTCTTT
CDR3aa: CASSLFRADGHHLF

v_gene: TRBV7-3
j_gene: TRBJ2-2
d_gene: NA
abundance: NA
CDR3nt: TGTGCCAGCAGCCGTTCCGGGGCCGGGGAGCTGTTTTTT
CDR3aa: CASSRSGAGELFF

v_gene: TRBV7-8
j_gene: TRBJ2-1
d_gene: TRBD1
abundance: many
CDR3nt: TGTGCCAGCAGCTCAACCGGGACAGGGGAGCAGTTCTTC
CDR3aa: CASSSTGTGEQFF